This T cell receptor beta chain was sequenced in a study of blood T cell repertoires in COVID-19. As for the study in general: Specimens from acute and convalescent COVID-19 originated in the United States, Italy and Spain. Sources were T cells, B-cell-depleted T cells, or PBMCs; the material itself was cDNA or gDNA.

There are 15 residues in the CDR3. V shed 0 bases and J shed 1 base, with 10 bases lying between them. The germline gives CDR1 SGHRS, CDR2 YFSETQ. This clone has a handful of counts. Generated by immunoSEQ multiplex PCR, the TCRdb table keeps only in-frame clones and is missing some. The sample contains 260,000 or so clones, approximately 82% of which appear only once. The gene calls are TRBV5-1 and TRBJ1-1, with a possible D match to TRBD1 (5 bases). The receptor comes from an elderly man with acute or convalescent COVID-19. The sample taken for sequencing was peripheral blood. CDR3 sequence (DNA): TGCGCCAGCAGCTTGGTTGGGGGAGGGAACACTGAAGCTTTCTTT. Translated: CASSLVGGGNTEAFF.